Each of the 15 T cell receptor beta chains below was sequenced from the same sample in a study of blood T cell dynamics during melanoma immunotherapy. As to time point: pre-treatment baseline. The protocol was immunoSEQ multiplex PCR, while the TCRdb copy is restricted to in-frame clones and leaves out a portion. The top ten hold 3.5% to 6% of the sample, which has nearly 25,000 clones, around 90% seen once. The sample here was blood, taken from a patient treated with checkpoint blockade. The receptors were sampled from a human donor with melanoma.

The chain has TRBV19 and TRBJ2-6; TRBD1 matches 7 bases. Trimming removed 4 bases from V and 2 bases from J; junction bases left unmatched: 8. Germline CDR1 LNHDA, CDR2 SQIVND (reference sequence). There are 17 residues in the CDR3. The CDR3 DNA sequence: TGTGCCAGTAGTACCCGACAGGGAGCGGCTGGGGCCAACGTCCTGACTTTC. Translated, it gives CASSTRQGAAGANVLTF.

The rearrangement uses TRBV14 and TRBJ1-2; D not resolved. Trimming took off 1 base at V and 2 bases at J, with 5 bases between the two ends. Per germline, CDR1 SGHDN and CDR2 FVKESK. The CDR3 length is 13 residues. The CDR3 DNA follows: TGTGCCAGCAGCCAAGGGATGAACTATGGCTACACCTTC. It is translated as CASSQGMNYGYTF.

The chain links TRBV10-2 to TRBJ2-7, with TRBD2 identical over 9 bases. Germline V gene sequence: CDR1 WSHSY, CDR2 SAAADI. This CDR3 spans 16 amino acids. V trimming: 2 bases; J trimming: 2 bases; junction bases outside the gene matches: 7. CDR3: CASSELAGTPPYEQYF. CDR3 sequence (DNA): TGCGCCAGCAGTGAGCTAGCGGGGACTCCCCCCTACGAGCAGTACTTC.

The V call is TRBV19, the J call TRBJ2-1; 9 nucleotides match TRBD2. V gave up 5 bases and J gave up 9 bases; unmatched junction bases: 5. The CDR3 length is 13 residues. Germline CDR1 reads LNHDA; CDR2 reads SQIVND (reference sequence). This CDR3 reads CASSSLAGSEQFF. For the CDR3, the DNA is TGTGCCAGTAGTTCCCTAGCGGGAAGTGAGCAGTTCTTC.

In DNA, the CDR3 is TGTGCCAGCAGCCGACTAGGCGGGTCCTCCTACAATGAGCAGTTCTTC. Amino acid sequence: CASSRLGGSSYNEQFF. This chain uses TRBV4-2 with TRBJ2-1; D perhaps matches TRBD2 (6 bases). The germline V gene has CDR1 LGHNA and CDR2 YNFKEQ. V was pared by 4 bases and J by 0 bases, with 13 bases between. The CDR3 length is 16 residues.

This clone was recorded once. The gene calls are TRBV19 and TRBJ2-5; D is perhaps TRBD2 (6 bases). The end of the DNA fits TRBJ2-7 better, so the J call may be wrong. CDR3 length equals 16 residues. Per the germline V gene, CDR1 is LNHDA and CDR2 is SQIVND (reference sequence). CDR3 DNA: TGTGCCAGTAGTATAGCGTCACAGCTCGGGAGCTACGAGCAGTACTTC. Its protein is CASSIASQLGSYEQYF.

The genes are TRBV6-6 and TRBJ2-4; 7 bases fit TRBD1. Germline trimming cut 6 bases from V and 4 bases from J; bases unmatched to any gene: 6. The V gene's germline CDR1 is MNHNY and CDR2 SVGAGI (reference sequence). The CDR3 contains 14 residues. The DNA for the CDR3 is TGTGCCAGCAGCCAGGGGACAGCTAAAAACATTCAGTACTTC. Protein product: CASSQGTAKNIQYF.

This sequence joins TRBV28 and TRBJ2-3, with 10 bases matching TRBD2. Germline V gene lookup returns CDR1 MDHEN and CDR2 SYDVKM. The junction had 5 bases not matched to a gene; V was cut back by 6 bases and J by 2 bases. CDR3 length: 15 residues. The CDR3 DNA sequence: TGTGCCAGCAGAAGAGGACTAGCGGTCACAGATACGCAGTATTTT. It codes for CASRRGLAVTDTQYF.

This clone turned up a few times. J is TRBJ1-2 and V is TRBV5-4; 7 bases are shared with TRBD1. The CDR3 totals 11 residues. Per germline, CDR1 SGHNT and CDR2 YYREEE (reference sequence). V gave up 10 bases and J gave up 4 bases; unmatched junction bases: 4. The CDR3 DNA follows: TGTGCCTTTTGGGACAGCTATGGCTACACCTTC. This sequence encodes CAFWDSYGYTF.

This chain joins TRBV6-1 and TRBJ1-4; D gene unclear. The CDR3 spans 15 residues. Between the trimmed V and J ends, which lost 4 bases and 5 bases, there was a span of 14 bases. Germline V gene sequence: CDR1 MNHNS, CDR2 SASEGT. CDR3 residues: CASSAQAGRNEKLFF. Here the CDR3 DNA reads TGTGCCAGCAGTGCCCAGGCCGGCAGGAATGAAAAACTGTTTTTT.

The CDR3 DNA reads TGTGCCAGCAGTTTCCTACCTGTGGATGAGCAGTACTTC. Translated, it gives CASSFLPVDEQYF. This chain links TRBV27 with TRBJ2-7, with D unresolved. The CDR3 covers 13 residues. Germline CDR1 and CDR2: MNHEY and SMNVEV (reference sequence). Trimming took off 3 bases at V and 7 bases at J, with 13 bases between the two ends.

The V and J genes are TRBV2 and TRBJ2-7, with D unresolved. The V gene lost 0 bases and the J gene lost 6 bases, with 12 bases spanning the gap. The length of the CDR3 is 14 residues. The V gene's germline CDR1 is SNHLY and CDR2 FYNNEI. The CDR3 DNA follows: TGTGCCAGCAGTGAAGCACTTGGAAAGGCCGAGCAGTACTTC. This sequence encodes CASSEALGKAEQYF. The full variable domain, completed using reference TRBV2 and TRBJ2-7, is EPEVTQTPSHQVTQMGQEVILRCVPISNHLYFYWYRQILGQKVEFLVSFYNNEISEKSEIFDDQFSVERPDGSNFTLKIRSTKLEDSAMYFCASSEALGKAEQYFGPGTRLTVT.

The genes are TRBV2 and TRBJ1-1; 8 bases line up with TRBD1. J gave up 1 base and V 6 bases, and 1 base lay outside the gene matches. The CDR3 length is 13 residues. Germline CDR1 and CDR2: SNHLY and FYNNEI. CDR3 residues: CASRDRANTEAFF. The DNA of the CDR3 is TGTGCCAGCAGGGACAGGGCGAACACTGAAGCTTTCTTT. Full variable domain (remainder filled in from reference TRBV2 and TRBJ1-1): EPEVTQTPSHQVTQMGQEVILRCVPISNHLYFYWYRQILGQKVEFLVSFYNNEISEKSEIFDDQFSVERPDGSNFTLKIRSTKLEDSAMYFCASRDRANTEAFFGQGTRLTVV.

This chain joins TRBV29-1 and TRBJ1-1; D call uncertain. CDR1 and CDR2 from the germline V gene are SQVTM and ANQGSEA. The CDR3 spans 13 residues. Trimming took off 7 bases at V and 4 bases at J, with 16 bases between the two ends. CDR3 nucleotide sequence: TGCAGCGCCCTTGGTAATCTCCCCACTGAAGCTTTCTTT. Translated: CSALGNLPTEAFF.

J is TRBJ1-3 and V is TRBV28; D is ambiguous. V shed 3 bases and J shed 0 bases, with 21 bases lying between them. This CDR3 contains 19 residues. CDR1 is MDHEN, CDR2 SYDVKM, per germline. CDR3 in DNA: TGTGCCAGCAGTTTTTCCCCCTTTGAGCAGGCGAACTCTGGAAACACCATATATTTT. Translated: CASSFSPFEQANSGNTIYF.